This entry lists 26 T cell receptor beta chains sequenced from one sample in a study of neurological immune-mediated disorders. MiXCR, applied by TCRdb to the 5' RACE reads, yields one record per CDR3 protein. Here the sample spans 45,000 or so distinct CDR3 sequences, about an eighth being singletons. Sequencing was carried out using PBMCs. The receptors originated from a female donor in good health.

This clonotype was detected only once. This chain joins TRBV2 and TRBJ2-3, with a weak D call TRBD1 (6 bases). The CDR3 runs to 16 residues. V lost 5 bases, J lost 4 bases, and 19 bases lay in between. The germline V gene encodes CDR1 SNHLY and CDR2 FYNNEI. The DNA of the CDR3 is TGTGCCAGCAGTCCAGGGACATCGGCGGTCGCAGATACGCAGTATTTT. Its protein product is CASSPGTSAVADTQYF.

This clonotype came up a few times. The rearrangement uses TRBV7-9 and TRBJ1-4; D unresolved. The CDR3 extends over 20 amino acids. V lost 5 bases and J lost 0, with 25 bases in between. In germline, CDR1 is SEHNR, CDR2 FQNEAQ (reference sequence). The CDR3, as DNA: TGTGCCAGCAGCAGCGACCCCACTTCGGGTGGTGGTGCAACTAATGAAAAACTGTTTTTT. Its translation: CASSSDPTSGGGATNEKLFF.

There are many counts of this clonotype. V usage is TRBV29-1 and J usage is TRBJ1-1; D not resolved. The CDR3 consists of 13 residues. Trimming left V 3 bases short and J 0 bases short, with 8 bases between. The V gene's germline CDR1 is SQVTM and CDR2 ANQGSEA. The CDR3 nucleotides are TGCAGCGTTGAGGTCCAGATGAACACTGAAGCTTTCTTT. Its protein product is CSVEVQMNTEAFF.

The table lists this clonotype with many counts. CDR3: CSASDSEAFF. Here the CDR3 DNA reads TGCAGTGCTAGTGACAGCGAAGCTTTCTTT. The chain carries TRBV20-1 and TRBJ1-1; D might be TRBD1 (5 bases). V lost 3 bases, J lost 8 bases, and 7 bases lay in between. The CDR3 sequence is 10 residues long. Germline CDR1 DFQATT, CDR2 SNEGSKA (reference sequence).

The sample holds many counts of this clonotype. This chain joins TRBV19 and TRBJ1-5, with 8 bases lining up with TRBD1. This CDR3 spans 15 amino acids. Germline-derived CDR1 and CDR2 are LNHDA and SQIVND (reference sequence). Unmatched junction bases numbered 2, after V lost 2 bases and J lost 2 bases. The CDR3: CASSISGGGNQPQHF. CDR3 bases: TGTGCCAGTAGTATATCAGGGGGCGGCAATCAGCCCCAGCATTTT.

This clonotype was recorded at least ten times. This sequence joins TRBV6-5 and TRBJ2-7, with TRBD1 matching 7 bases. The CDR3 totals 16 residues. V lost 0 bases to trimming and J lost 2 bases; unmatched junction nucleotides: 7. Looked up from germline, CDR1 is MNHEY and CDR2 is SVGAGI. In nucleotides, the CDR3 is TGTGCCAGCAGTTACTCCGGTGGGACAGACGCCTACGAGCAGTACTTC. Its translation is CASSYSGGTDAYEQYF.

This clonotype came up many times. The CDR3 loop is CAISDSTSGAYNEQFF. DNA of the CDR3: TGTGCCATCAGTGACTCCACTAGCGGGGCATACAATGAGCAGTTCTTC. The rearrangement links TRBV10-3 to TRBJ2-1, with 10 bases that match TRBD2. The CDR3 covers 16 residues. V was clipped by 3 bases and J by 4 bases; unmatched bases: 6. The germline V gene has CDR1 ENHRY and CDR2 SYGVKD.

This clonotype was detected many times. This sequence joins TRBV7-9 and TRBJ1-2, with D hard to call. From germline, CDR1 is SEHNR and CDR2 FQNEAQ (reference sequence). The germline V and J ends were trimmed by 4 bases and 2 bases, with 17 bases remaining between them. This CDR3 is built from 16 residues. Here the CDR3 DNA reads TGTGCCAGCAGCTCCCAGGACCCATCAGTCAACTATGGCTACACCTTC. Its translation is CASSSQDPSVNYGYTF.

This clonotype showed up just once. Since a much larger clone is just one base distant, this may be a read error. The DNA of the CDR3 is TGTACCAGCAGTGGAAAGGGGGCGAACACTGAAGCTTTCTTT. Translating gives CTSSGKGANTEAFF. V and J are TRBV12-3 or TRBV12-4 and TRBJ1-1; 7 bases map to TRBD1. This CDR3 region has 14 residues.

The sample holds many counts of this clonotype. The CDR3 is CASSLRSPGNTEAFF. In nucleotides, the CDR3 is TGTGCCAGCAGTTTACGGAGTCCGGGGAACACTGAAGCTTTCTTT. This rearrangement joins TRBV12-3 or TRBV12-4 to TRBJ1-1; D is undetermined. This CDR3 is 15 amino acids long. V was pared by 2 bases and J by 1 base, with 11 bases between.

This clonotype was found many times. This sequence joins TRBV20-1 and TRBJ1-1; D is ambiguous. The V end was cut by 7 bases, the J end by 0 bases, with 15 bases between. This CDR3 has 14 amino acids. The germline CDR1 and CDR2 sequences are DFQATT and SNEGSKA (reference sequence). Here the CDR3 DNA reads TGCAGTGTTAGCCCCAGCCCCATGAACACTGAAGCTTTCTTT. This encodes CSVSPSPMNTEAFF.

This chain links TRBV29-1 with TRBJ1-1; D unclear. V gave up 1 base and J gave up 4 bases, with 10 bases separating them. The CDR3 has 13 residues. Per germline, CDR1 SQVTM and CDR2 ANQGSEA. CDR3 sequence: CSVEGAGSTEAFF. The DNA of the CDR3 is TGCAGCGTTGAAGGGGCAGGCAGCACTGAAGCTTTCTTT.

This chain connects TRBV5-1 to TRBJ2-1, with 7 bases aligning to TRBD1. The CDR3 consists of 15 residues. The germline CDR1 and CDR2 sequences are SGHRS and YFSETQ. V lost 3 bases to trimming and J lost 7 bases; unmatched junction nucleotides: 10. The CDR3 nucleotides read TGCGCCAGCAGCTGGGCCGGGACAGCTGAAAATGAGCAGTTCTTC. Translated: CASSWAGTAENEQFF.

The CDR3 nucleotides read TGTGCCAGCAGCCAAGTAATGACTGAAGCTTTCTTT. Its protein product is CASSQVMTEAFF. V usage is TRBV14 and J usage is TRBJ1-1; D uncertain. The germline CDR1 and CDR2 sequences are SGHDN and FVKESK. Trimming pared 1 base from V and 5 bases from J, leaving 5 bases between. This CDR3 comprises 12 residues.

This clonotype was recorded many times. The chain couples TRBV5-1 to TRBJ2-5; tentative D call: TRBD1 (6 bases). V was shortened by 2 bases and J by 1 base, with 12 bases between the two germline ends. The CDR3 loop spans 15 amino acids. Germline-derived CDR1 and CDR2 are SGHRS and YFSETQ. In nucleotides, the CDR3 is TGCGCCAGCAGCTTCACAGACAGGCTCCAAGAGACCCAGTACTTC. Translating it yields CASSFTDRLQETQYF. The entire variable domain, with the rest obtained from reference TRBV5-1 and TRBJ2-5, is as follows: KAGVTQTPRYLIKTRGQQVTLSCSPISGHRSVSWYQQTPGQGLQFLFEYFSETQRNKGNFPGRFSGRQFSNSRSEMNVSTLELGDSALYLCASSFTDRLQETQYFGPGTRLLVL.

This clonotype occurred many times. The rearrangement joins TRBV5-1 to TRBJ2-1; D unclear. Trimming stripped 5 bases from V and 10 bases from J, with 13 bases between. Germline V lookup: CDR1 SGHRS, CDR2 YFSETQ. The CDR3 totals 12 residues. The CDR3 DNA reads as TGCGCCAGCAGTTTTAAAGGGAACGAGCAGTTCTTC. Translation gives CASSFKGNEQFF.

This clonotype came up many times. This sequence joins TRBV20-1 and TRBJ2-1; tentative D call: TRBD1 (6 bases). This CDR3 spans 15 amino acids. Trimming cost V 0 bases and J 8 bases, with 17 bases left between them. Germline V CDR1 and CDR2: DFQATT, SNEGSKA (reference sequence). The CDR3 is CSARDGGTGLDEQFF. The CDR3 region has the DNA TGCAGTGCTAGAGATGGGGGCACCGGGCTGGATGAGCAGTTCTTC.

This clonotype was counted at least ten times. The junction and the germline gene differ at one end; a read error may be behind it. The genes are TRBV7-7 and TRBJ2-5, with TRBD2 matching over 8 bases. The CDR3 runs 14 residues. Per the germline V gene, CDR1 is SSHAT and CDR2 is FNYEAQ (reference sequence). The CDR3 loop is CASSSSGGGETQYF. CDR3 nucleotide sequence: TGTGCTAGCAGCTCCTCGGGAGGGGGTGAGACCCAGTACTTC.

This clonotype was counted at least ten times. V is TRBV12-3 or TRBV12-4 and J is TRBJ2-7, with 8 bases aligning to TRBD2. The junction had 7 bases not matched to a gene; V was cut back by 6 bases and J by 0 bases. The CDR3 covers 15 residues. The chain's CDR3 is CASSMRGGSSYEQYF. CDR3 nucleotides: TGTGCCAGCAGCATGCGCGGGGGGAGCTCCTACGAGCAGTACTTC.

This clonotype was observed many times. The CDR3 protein is CASSFSGNTIYF. The CDR3 nucleotides are TGTGCCAGCAGCTTCTCTGGAAACACCATATATTTT. The rearrangement uses TRBV7-9 and TRBJ1-3; D gene uncertain. The CDR3 runs 12 residues. The V end lost 3 bases, the J end lost 0 bases, and 0 bases lay between the germline ends. From germline, CDR1 is SEHNR and CDR2 FQNEAQ (reference sequence).

This clonotype was detected ten times or more. This sequence joins TRBV12-3 or TRBV12-4 and TRBJ2-1; D call uncertain. The CDR3 sequence is 13 residues long. Deletions cut 3 bases from V and 10 bases from J, with 13 bases between. The CDR3: CASSFGPLEEQFF. The CDR3 DNA reads as TGTGCCAGCAGTTTCGGCCCGTTGGAGGAGCAGTTCTTC.

This clonotype was seen repeatedly, ten times or more. The chain uses TRBV5-1 and TRBJ2-5; tentatively, D is TRBD1 or TRBD2 (5 bases each). Germline assignment: CDR1 SGHRS and CDR2 YFSETQ. The CDR3 totals 14 residues. Trimming cost V 4 bases and J 2 bases, with 12 bases left between them. The chain's CDR3 is CASSPSREQETQYF. CDR3 bases: TGCGCCAGCAGCCCGAGCAGGGAGCAAGAGACCCAGTACTTC.

This clonotype was observed at least ten times. This chain connects TRBV20-1 to TRBJ2-1, with 7 bases lining up with TRBD2. V trimming: 6 bases; J trimming: 5 bases; junction bases outside the gene matches: 13. CDR3 length equals 15 residues. The germline CDR1 and CDR2 sequences are DFQATT and SNEGSKA (reference sequence). CDR3 residues: CSAVEAGKDDNEQFF. The CDR3 DNA is TGCAGTGCCGTGGAAGCGGGAAAGGATGACAATGAGCAGTTCTTC.

There are many counts of this clonotype. CDR3 bases: TGCAGTGCTGGACCGACAGGGGAAGGCTACACCTTC. It specifies CSAGPTGEGYTF. V and J are TRBV20-1 and TRBJ1-2; 8 bases are shared with TRBD1. The CDR3 is made up of 12 amino acids. The germline V gene encodes CDR1 DFQATT and CDR2 SNEGSKA (reference sequence). J lost 8 bases, V lost 5 bases, and 7 bases had no gene match.

With respect to this clonotype: A much larger clone lies a single base off, so this may be a read error. V and J are TRBV20-1 and TRBJ2-7; 10 bases are a match to TRBD2. V shed 6 bases and J 2 bases; nucleotides not matched to a gene: 10. The CDR3 is 15 residues long. Germline loops: CDR1 DFQATT, CDR2 SNEGSKA (reference sequence). CDR3 in DNA: TGCAGTGCCATACAGCCGGGACTAGCGACCTACGAGCAGTACTTC. Residues: CSAIQPGLATYEQYF.

This clonotype has ten or more counts. As DNA, the CDR3 is TGCGCCAGCAGCTTGGCTGGCCAGCGGGGGGGCAGGGAGCAGTTCTTC. It is translated as CASSLAGQRGGREQFF. The chain combines TRBV5-1 with TRBJ2-1; 10 bases line up with TRBD2. Germline CDR1 and CDR2: SGHRS and YFSETQ. The CDR3 is 16 residues long. Trimming cost V 0 bases and J 10 bases; bases outside gene matches: 10.